This T cell receptor beta chain appears in the sequencing data of a study of beta chain features in type 1 diabetes. Points from the study as a whole: Among patients, naive, central memory and Treg TCRB repertoires appeared more similar than among healthy donors.

One heparinised draw, averaging roughly 0.12 L, was taken per donor. Sorting with CD45RO/CCR7/CD25/CD127/CD95/CD27 yielded naive, central memory, regulatory and stem-like memory CD4+ cells. The V and J ends lost 1 base and 8 bases respectively, with 10 bases between them. The CDR3 totals 13 residues. Germline loops: CDR1 SGHAT, CDR2 FQNNGV. To note about this clone: Its antigen is not identified.

Isolated RNA was reverse transcribed in full, so expressed TCRB transcripts were sequenced. It was found that naive, central memory and regulatory T cell samples averaged roughly 3.6 million reads. TCRdb's copy holds only in-frame clones and misses some; the assay was immunoSEQ multiplex PCR. The sample shows under 800,000 clones, about 14% of them seen only once. Sequencing used naive CD4+ T cells from blood. The clonotype was recovered from a man aged 18 to 35 in good health. The V call is TRBV11-2, the J call TRBJ2-3; tentative D call: TRBD2 (5 bases). CDR3 DNA sequence: TGTGCCAGCAGCTTAGTGGGGAGTGTTACGCAGTATTTT. Translated, it gives CASSLVGSVTQYF.